The source of this T cell receptor (beta chain) is a study of post-analysis software for immune sequencing data. Study background: Both relapsing-remitting and secondary progressive multiple sclerosis featured among the disease courses, as did progressive-relapsing multiple sclerosis. Study-wide results and caveats: Compared with controls, patients showed significantly lower normalized Chao1 diversity. About five TRBV segments, including TRBV5-6, TRBV5-1 and TRBV20-1, were more frequent in patients than controls. By F measure, strong co-clustering occurred among samples prepared in the same batch.

Details on this clonotype: Antigen: not known.

The CDR3 is made up of 17 amino acids. The V end lost 3 bases, the J end lost 3 bases, and 20 bases lay between the germline ends. Germline V CDR1 and CDR2: MNHEY, SMNVEV (reference sequence). Every TCR beta cDNA library bore unique molecular identifiers. Each batch of about 0.95 to 11 million T cells produced roughly 500,000 cDNA molecules. In TCRdb, the PCR reads were re-called with MiXCR into one record per CDR3 protein. The sample contains 650,000 to 850,000 distinct CDR3 sequences, roughly 58% of which appear only once. The sample comprised blood. The V gene is TRBV27, the J gene TRBJ2-5; possibly TRBD1 or TRBD2 for D (6 bases each). The TCR was taken from a girl aged 5-17 years with multiple sclerosis. The DNA of the CDR3 is TGTGCCAGCAGTTTGGTTGGGGGCGGGAAATCAAAAGAGACCCAGTACTTC. Its protein is CASSLVGGGKSKETQYF.